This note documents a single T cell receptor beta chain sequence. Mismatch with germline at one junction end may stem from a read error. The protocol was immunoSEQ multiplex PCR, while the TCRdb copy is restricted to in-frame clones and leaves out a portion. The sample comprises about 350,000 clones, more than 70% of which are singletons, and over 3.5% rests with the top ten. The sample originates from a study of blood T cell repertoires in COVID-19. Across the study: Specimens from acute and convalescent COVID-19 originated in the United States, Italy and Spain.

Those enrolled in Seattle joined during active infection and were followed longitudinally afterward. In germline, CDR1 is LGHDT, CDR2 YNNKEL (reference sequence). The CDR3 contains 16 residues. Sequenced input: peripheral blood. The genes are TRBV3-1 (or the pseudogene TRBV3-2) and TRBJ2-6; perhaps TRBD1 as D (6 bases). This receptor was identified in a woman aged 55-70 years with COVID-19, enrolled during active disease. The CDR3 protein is CASNLQGTSGANVLTF. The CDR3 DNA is TGTGCCAGCAACCTACAGGGAACGTCCGGGGCCAACGTCCTGACTTTT.